This T cell receptor beta chain originates from a study of T-cell memory formation after mild COVID-19. About the study: Clustering of TCRs was largely donor specific. Regarding the study as a whole: Whether day 37 second-wave clones are SARS-CoV-2-specific was not confirmed. A subset of responding clones appeared in pre-infection memory, suggesting cross-reactive memory joined.

TCRdb analysed the 5' RACE reads with MiXCR anew, one entry per CDR3 protein. The sample records 390,000 or so distinct CDR3 sequences, 15% to 20% being singletons. V was pared by 0 bases and J by 1 base, with 0 bases of the junction left unmatched. The length of the CDR3 is 15 residues. Germline values: CDR1 MRHNA, CDR2 SNTAGT. As concerns this clonotype: Antigen unknown.

The chain links TRBV6-4 to TRBJ2-3, with 8 bases identical to TRBD2. Sequencing was done on a sample of PBMCs or a T cell subset sorted from them (not recorded which). This receptor was obtained from a man aged 18 to 30 who had mild COVID-19 (a few samples of this study predate the infection). Cell type and time point are not known. The CDR3 sequence is CASSDSRGGTDTQYF. In nucleotides, the CDR3 is TGTGCCAGCAGTGACTCGCGGGGGGGCACAGATACGCAGTATTTT.